Shown below are 30 T cell receptor beta chains from a single sample sequenced in a study of graft-versus-host responses after intestinal transplantation (dated by TCRdb to the early 2020s). Libraries came from the immunoSEQ multiplex PCR assay. This is the immuneACCESS table as TCRdb keeps it, with only in-frame sequences that have V and J called. A part of the clones is gone; compared with another copy, unresolved V genes explain less than half, and the rest is unexplained. Present in this sample are tens of thousands of clones, under 90% of which were seen just once. The top ten clonotypes cover approximately 0.11% of the sample. The sample's time point label, decoded: cells obtained before transplantation from donor or recipient. Their target antigens are unknown. The sequences come from unstimulated CD4+ T cells sorted from spleen or lymph node cells, collected before intestinal transplant. These receptors were taken from a human donor who received an intestinal transplant.

CDR3 amino acids: CASSLTGDSEEAFF. The CDR3 DNA reads TGTGCCAGCTCCCTGACAGGGGACAGTGAGGAAGCTTTCTTT. The chain carries TRBV18 and TRBJ1-1; TRBD1 matches at 8 bases. CDR3 length: 14 residues. Germline CDR1 and CDR2: KGHSH and LQKENI. V gave up 6 bases and J gave up 8 bases; unmatched junction bases: 11.

J is TRBJ2-7 and V is TRBV15; possibly TRBD1 for D (6 bases). Germline V gene data show CDR1 as LNHNV and CDR2 as YYDKDF (reference sequence). CDR3 size: 15 residues. V lost 0 bases and J 6 bases, leaving 15 bases between the germline ends. CDR3 amino acids: CATSRERQGYGEQYF. CDR3 bases: TGTGCCACCAGCAGAGAGCGGCAGGGGTACGGCGAGCAGTACTTC.

The V gene is TRBV27, the J gene TRBJ2-7; 7 nucleotides agree with TRBD2. The germline gives CDR1 MNHEY, CDR2 SMNVEV (reference sequence). The J segment lost 11 bases and the V segment lost 2 bases, leaving 6 bases of the junction unmatched. The CDR3 contains 12 residues. The CDR3 DNA sequence: TGTGCCAGCAGTTTAGGCAGCGGGGTAAAGTACTTC. Translating gives CASSLGSGVKYF.

The J gene is TRBJ2-7, the V gene TRBV9; 7 bases are shared with TRBD1. Germline CDR1 is SGDLS and CDR2 is YYNGEE. The CDR3 runs to 16 residues. Unmatched junction bases numbered 7, after V lost 1 base and J lost 0 bases. CDR3 nucleotides: TGTGCCAGCAGCGTAACCGGGACAGCGAGCTCCTACGAGCAGTACTTC. Its translation: CASSVTGTASSYEQYF.

The genes are TRBV18 and TRBJ1-6, with TRBD1 as a possible D gene (6 bases). Germline V lookup: CDR1 KGHSH, CDR2 LQKENI. The CDR3 spans 17 residues. V was cut by 2 bases and J by 5 bases, with 16 bases left in between. CDR3 protein: CASSPLSPRGDNSPLHF. CDR3 bases: TGTGCCAGCTCACCATTATCCCCCAGGGGAGATAATTCACCCCTCCACTTT.

This clone was picked up one time. This chain connects TRBV27 to TRBJ2-4, with 9 bases aligning to TRBD2. The J segment lost 1 base and the V segment lost 2 bases, leaving 6 bases of the junction unmatched. CDR1 and CDR2 from the germline V gene are MNHEY and SMNVEV (reference sequence). The CDR3 extends over 17 amino acids. The CDR3 spells CASSLPSGGRAKNIQYF. Written as DNA, the CDR3 is TGTGCCAGCAGTTTACCCAGCGGGGGGAGGGCCAAAAACATTCAGTACTTC.

The chain is built from TRBV10-3 and TRBJ1-3; TRBD1 aligns across 7 bases. The germline V gene has CDR1 ENHRY and CDR2 SYGVKD. Trimming removed 0 bases from V and 0 bases from J; junction bases left unmatched: 5. The CDR3 contains 17 residues. The CDR3: CAISESRSGGSGNTIYF. The CDR3, as DNA: TGTGCCATCAGTGAGTCGAGGTCAGGGGGCTCTGGAAACACCATATATTTT.

The chain links TRBV6-1 to TRBJ2-3; 10 positions match TRBD1. The germline CDR1 and CDR2 sequences are MNHNS and SASEGT. Trimming at V came to 6 bases and at J to 1 base, leaving 4 bases not matched to a gene. The CDR3 runs to 15 residues. This CDR3 is CASRPGTGGTDTQYF. The CDR3 region has the DNA TGTGCCAGCAGGCCGGGGACAGGGGGCACAGATACGCAGTATTTT.

The V and J genes are TRBV9 and TRBJ1-1, with a weak D call TRBD1 (5 bases). CDR1 SGDLS and CDR2 YYNGEE come from the germline V gene. V lost 7 bases and J 4 bases, leaving 20 bases between the germline ends. The CDR3 has 15 residues. The DNA of the CDR3 is TGTGCCAGCGCGGGAATTGGGGGAGGTTCCACTGAAGCTTTCTTT. It codes for CASAGIGGGSTEAFF.

The CDR3 loop reads CASSRTGAYGDEQFF. CDR3 sequence (DNA): TGTGCCAGCAGCCGGACAGGGGCTTATGGGGATGAGCAGTTCTTC. This chain uses TRBV5-4 with TRBJ2-1; TRBD1 aligns across 9 bases. V dropped 4 bases and J dropped 8; count of bases not matched to a gene: 10. Looked up from germline, CDR1 is SGHNT and CDR2 is YYREEE (reference sequence). This CDR3 comprises 15 residues.

The chain uses TRBV29-1 and TRBJ2-7; TRBD1 matches at 8 bases. CDR1 and CDR2 from the germline V gene are SQVTM and ANQGSEA. The CDR3 extends over 14 amino acids. Trimming at V came to 5 bases and at J to 6 bases, leaving 12 bases not matched to a gene. The CDR3, as DNA: TGCAGCGTTAGGACAGGGACCGCCGGAGGCGAGCAGTACTTC. It encodes CSVRTGTAGGEQYF.

The DNA of the CDR3 is TGTGCCAGTAGGTGGGCTAGCGGTTCGGTTGAGCAGTTCTTC. The encoded protein is CASRWASGSVEQFF. The chain joins TRBV19 to TRBJ2-1, with 7 positions matching TRBD2. After removal of 6 bases from V and 9 bases from J, the junction contained 11 bases not matched to a gene. CDR1 is LNHDA, CDR2 SQIVND, per germline (reference sequence). The CDR3 spans 14 residues.

V and J are TRBV4-2 and TRBJ1-4, with D hard to call. V lost 1 base to trimming and J lost 8 bases, with 5 bases between them. Germline loops: CDR1 LGHNA, CDR2 YNFKEQ. The CDR3 has 12 amino acids. CDR3 sequence: CASSQVREKLFF. The CDR3 DNA reads TGTGCCAGCAGCCAAGTGCGGGAAAAACTGTTTTTT.

The genes are TRBV7-3 and TRBJ2-5; the D is unclear. Trimming cost V 5 bases and J 0 bases, with 4 bases left between them. The germline gives CDR1 SGHTA, CDR2 FQGTGA. The CDR3 covers 12 residues. CDR3 coding DNA: TGTGCCAGCAGCCCGGACCAAGAGACCCAGTACTTC. Translating gives CASSPDQETQYF. Using reference TRBV7-3 and TRBJ2-5 for the parts outside the CDR3, the full variable domain is GAGVSQTPSNKVTEKGKYVELRCDPISGHTALYWYRQSLGQGPEFLIYFQGTGAADDSGLPNDRFFAVRPEGSVSTLKIQRTERGDSAVYLCASSPDQETQYFGPGTRLLVL.

The chain recombines TRBV2 with TRBJ1-6, with 12 positions matching TRBD1. With V trimmed by 6 bases and J by 11 bases, 8 bases remained unmatched. The germline V gene encodes CDR1 SNHLY and CDR2 FYNNEI. The CDR3 covers 15 residues. For the CDR3, the DNA is TGTGCCAGCAGACGGGACAGGGGGCGGGAGGCACCCCTCCACTTT. This gives the protein CASRRDRGREAPLHF.

The chain employs TRBV9 and TRBJ2-1; TRBD2 matches at 10 bases. CDR1 is SGDLS and CDR2 is YYNGEE in the germline V gene. The CDR3 totals 15 residues. V trimming: 0 bases; J trimming: 9 bases; junction bases outside the gene matches: 6. The DNA for the CDR3 is TGTGCCAGCAGCGTAGTTAGCGGGGGGCAGGGTGAGCAGTTCTTC. Translating gives CASSVVSGGQGEQFF.

The rearrangement uses TRBV5-6 and TRBJ2-1; 8 nucleotides match TRBD2. The CDR3 extends over 15 amino acids. Germline CDR1 is SGHDT and CDR2 is YYEEEE. With V trimmed by 0 bases and J by 2 bases, 1 base remained unmatched. CDR3 DNA: TGTGCCAGCAGCTTGGCGGGGGGGGCCTACAATGAGCAGTTCTTC. Amino acid sequence: CASSLAGGAYNEQFF.

The chain combines TRBV2 with TRBJ2-3, with a possible D match to TRBD2 (5 bases). Trimming pared 3 bases from V and 3 bases from J, leaving 7 bases between. Per germline, CDR1 SNHLY and CDR2 FYNNEI. This CDR3 has 13 residues. CDR3 DNA sequence: TGTGCCAGCAGTGACAAGCGGACAGATACGCAGTATTTT. It translates to CASSDKRTDTQYF.

V gene TRBV29-1 combines with J gene TRBJ2-3, with TRBD2 matching over 13 bases. Looked up from germline, CDR1 is SQVTM and CDR2 is ANQGSEA. V lost 4 bases and J lost 0; bases outside the gene matches: 7. This CDR3 is 17 amino acids long. This chain's CDR3 is CSVGTSGGSRSTDTQYF. CDR3 in DNA: TGCAGCGTTGGGACTAGCGGGGGCTCCCGGAGCACAGATACGCAGTATTTT.

This clone was counted a single time. V gene TRBV11-2 combines with J gene TRBJ2-4; D possibly corresponds to TRBD1 (6 bases). The CDR3 has 18 residues. The germline CDR1 and CDR2 sequences are SGHAT and FQNNGV. The V gene lost 5 bases and the J gene lost 1 base, with 21 bases spanning the gap. Here the CDR3 reads CASSPWEWGQGAKNIQYF. The CDR3, as DNA: TGTGCCAGCAGCCCATGGGAGTGGGGCCAGGGGGCCAAAAACATTCAGTACTTC.

The CDR3 sequence is CASSSDTNYGYTF. CDR3 DNA: TGTGCCAGCTCGTCAGACACCAACTATGGCTACACCTTC. J is TRBJ1-2 and V is TRBV18; D remains ambiguous. Trimming cost V 6 bases and J 2 bases, with 10 bases left between them. The CDR3 runs 13 residues. The germline gives CDR1 KGHSH, CDR2 LQKENI.

This clone appeared once. The chain has TRBV7-6 and TRBJ1-2; TRBD1 might be the D (6 bases). Trimming removed 1 base at V and 5 bases at J, with 8 bases between. The CDR3 length is 13 residues. Germline CDR1 reads SGHVS; CDR2 reads FNYEAQ. CDR3 in amino acids: CASSLEGGYGYTF. The CDR3 DNA follows: TGTGCCAGCAGCTTAGAGGGGGGGTATGGCTACACCTTC.

The genes are TRBV4-2 and TRBJ2-1, with 7 positions matching TRBD2. V trimming: 3 bases; J trimming: 1 base; junction bases outside the gene matches: 6. CDR1 and CDR2 (germline): LGHNA, YNFKEQ. There are 16 residues in the CDR3. CDR3 loop: CASSQETSVSYNEQFF. The CDR3 nucleotides read TGTGCCAGCAGCCAGGAAACTAGCGTTTCCTACAATGAGCAGTTCTTC.

V is TRBV19 and J is TRBJ2-1, with D possibly TRBD2 on 6 matching bases. The germline V gene has CDR1 LNHDA and CDR2 SQIVND (reference sequence). This CDR3 has 16 amino acids. The V end lost 5 bases, the J end lost 4 bases, and 18 bases lay between the germline ends. The CDR3 coding sequence is TGTGCCAGTAGTCCCCTGGGACTCCAAGGTTACAATGAGCAGTTCTTC. Protein sequence: CASSPLGLQGYNEQFF.

V gene TRBV27 combines with J gene TRBJ1-2; TRBD1 is a possible D gene (5 bases). Germline CDR1 and CDR2: MNHEY and SMNVEV (reference sequence). This CDR3 is 12 amino acids long. Trimming removed 8 bases from V and 0 bases from J, with 7 bases in between. The CDR3 DNA reads as TGTGCCAGCCGGGGGGCTAACTATGGCTACACCTTC. Its translation: CASRGANYGYTF.

This sequence joins TRBV10-1 and TRBJ2-5; 9 positions match TRBD2. This CDR3 contains 15 residues. From germline, CDR1 is WNHNN and CDR2 SYGVQD (reference sequence). V dropped 3 bases and J dropped 5; count of bases not matched to a gene: 7. CDR3 residues: CASSDMLAGRETQYF. The CDR3 region has the DNA TGCGCCAGCAGTGACATGCTAGCGGGGAGGGAGACCCAGTACTTC.

This chain connects TRBV4-1 to TRBJ2-5; D unclear. The V gene lost 1 base and the J gene lost 1 base, with 10 bases spanning the gap. The V gene's germline CDR1 is MGHRA and CDR2 YSYEKL. CDR3 length: 15 amino acids. The CDR3 DNA reads as TGCGCCAGCAGCCAAGGGTGGGCAGCCCAAGAGACCCAGTACTTC. Translation gives CASSQGWAAQETQYF.

The V and J genes are TRBV6-1 and TRBJ2-5; D perhaps matches TRBD1 (6 bases). The CDR3 runs to 15 residues. Germline CDR1 reads MNHNS; CDR2 reads SASEGT. Trimming took off 5 bases at V and 5 bases at J, with 18 bases between the two ends. The CDR3 is CASSRDPIRGETQYF. As DNA, the CDR3 is TGTGCCAGCAGTCGGGACCCAATAAGGGGGGAGACCCAGTACTTC.

V gene TRBV7-3 combines with J gene TRBJ2-5; TRBD1 matches at 7 bases. The V segment lost 5 bases and the J segment 3 bases; nucleotides outside the gene matches: 9. The germline gives CDR1 SGHTA, CDR2 FQGTGA. The CDR3 totals 15 residues. In DNA form, the CDR3 reads TGTGCCAGCAGCCCATGGGGCGGACAGGAAGAGACCCAGTACTTC. Its translation is CASSPWGGQEETQYF.

The chain combines TRBV2 with TRBJ1-1; the D gene is possibly TRBD1 (6 bases). Looked up from germline, CDR1 is SNHLY and CDR2 is FYNNEI. The CDR3 consists of 13 residues. Trimming removed 10 bases from V and 0 bases from J, with 12 bases in between. CDR3 in amino acids: CATLGDMNTEAFF. CDR3 sequence (DNA): TGTGCCACCCTAGGGGACATGAACACTGAAGCTTTCTTT.